The rows below give T cell receptor beta chains drawn from one sample of a study of blood T cell repertoires in COVID-19. The table came from immunoSEQ multiplex PCR; TCRdb's copy has only in-frame clones and leaves some out. The sample has 200,000 to 250,000 clones, around 90% seen once. Sequencing was carried out using peripheral blood. These receptors were taken from a man in his fifties or sixties who had recovered from COVID-19. The CDR3 runs from the conserved cysteine through the conserved F or W. Each record gives: CDR3 DNA, CDR3 protein, J gene, D gene, clone size, V gene. The D gene is left open where the match is weak. Rows may omit the clone size; those that give it use once, few, many or a size class.

CDR3nt: TGCGCCAGCAGCCAAGATCAGGGGCAGGGGGCTTTAGCCAACGTCCTGACTTTC; CDR3aa: CASSQDQGQGALANVLTF; j_gene: TRBJ2-6; d_gene: TRBD1; abundance: -; v_gene: TRBV4-3
CDR3nt: TGTGCCACCAGCAGAGAAGGGGCAGGTATTAACCCTGAAGCTTTCTTT; CDR3aa: CATSREGAGINPEAFF; j_gene: TRBJ1-1; d_gene: -; abundance: -; v_gene: TRBV15
CDR3nt: TGTGCCAGCAAACAGGGGTTCGGGGAGCTGTTTTTT; CDR3aa: CASKQGFGELFF; j_gene: TRBJ2-2; d_gene: TRBD1; abundance: once; v_gene: TRBV28
CDR3nt: TGTGCCTCCAGTCCCCGGGGTGGGGTGGCTTTCTTT; CDR3aa: CASSPRGGVAFF; j_gene: TRBJ1-1; d_gene: -; abundance: -; v_gene: TRBV6-5
CDR3nt: TGTGCCAGCAGCACCCACCGACAGGTTACACCCCCAGGGGTTTTCTTT; CDR3aa: CASSTHRQVTPPGVFF; j_gene: TRBJ1-1; d_gene: -; abundance: -; v_gene: TRBV7-9
CDR3nt: TGTGCCAGCAGTTTTGTCCCCGGAGAGACCCAGTACTTC; CDR3aa: CASSFVPGETQYF; j_gene: TRBJ2-5; d_gene: -; abundance: -; v_gene: TRBV7-9
CDR3nt: TGCGCCAGCAGCCAAGGACTAGCGGGACGTGAGACCCAGTACTTC; CDR3aa: CASSQGLAGRETQYF; j_gene: TRBJ2-5; d_gene: TRBD2; abundance: once; v_gene: TRBV4-3
CDR3nt: TGTGCCAGCAGGGAAACGGGAAACAATGAGCAGTTCTTC; CDR3aa: CASRETGNNEQFF; j_gene: TRBJ2-1; d_gene: -; abundance: -; v_gene: TRBV27
CDR3nt: TGTGCCAGCGGGACAGGGGCCTTCAGCGATGGCTACACCTTC; CDR3aa: CASGTGAFSDGYTF; j_gene: TRBJ1-2; d_gene: TRBD1; abundance: -; v_gene: TRBV2
CDR3nt: TGTGCCAGCAGCTTAGACCGGGACAGGGCTTCACCCCTCCACTTT; CDR3aa: CASSLDRDRASPLHF; j_gene: TRBJ1-6; d_gene: TRBD1; abundance: -; v_gene: TRBV5-6
CDR3nt: TGTGCCAGCAGCCCCGCGGGGGTCACAAGCTCCTACAATGAGCAGTTCTTC; CDR3aa: CASSPAGVTSSYNEQFF; j_gene: TRBJ2-1; d_gene: TRBD2; abundance: once; v_gene: TRBV7-3
CDR3nt: TGTGCCAGTAGTACCCCCAAGGGGGCCGGCACTGAAGCTTTCTTT; CDR3aa: CASSTPKGAGTEAFF; j_gene: TRBJ1-1; d_gene: TRBD1; abundance: -; v_gene: TRBV19
CDR3nt: TGTGCCAGCAGCCTGGAGGGGGCACGAGGCTACACCTTC; CDR3aa: CASSLEGARGYTF; j_gene: TRBJ1-2; d_gene: TRBD1; abundance: -; v_gene: TRBV28
CDR3nt: TGTGCCAGCAGCTCCCGGGACAGGGTCCACGAGCAGTACTTC; CDR3aa: CASSSRDRVHEQYF; j_gene: TRBJ2-7; d_gene: TRBD1; abundance: -; v_gene: TRBV7-8
CDR3nt: TGTGCCAGTAGTATACAGGGGAGCACCGGGGAGCTGTTTTTT; CDR3aa: CASSIQGSTGELFF; j_gene: TRBJ2-2; d_gene: -; abundance: once; v_gene: TRBV19
CDR3nt: TGTGCCAGCAGCTACCGGACAGGGGGCCTTTGGGACGAGCAGTACTTC; CDR3aa: CASSYRTGGLWDEQYF; j_gene: TRBJ2-7; d_gene: TRBD1; abundance: -; v_gene: TRBV7-2
CDR3nt: TGTGCCAGCAGTTACTGGCAGGGGGCGACCTTC; CDR3aa: CASSYWQGATF; j_gene: TRBJ2-7; d_gene: TRBD1; abundance: -; v_gene: TRBV6-6
CDR3nt: TGTGCCAGCTGCCCCTCCCGACTTAGCGGGTCCTACGAGCAGTACTTC; CDR3aa: CASCPSRLSGSYEQYF; j_gene: TRBJ2-7; d_gene: TRBD2; abundance: -; v_gene: TRBV27
CDR3nt: TGCGCCAGCAGCCAAGGGTGGGGACTAGCGGGCACAGATACGCAGTATTTT; CDR3aa: CASSQGWGLAGTDTQYF; j_gene: TRBJ2-3; d_gene: TRBD2; abundance: -; v_gene: TRBV4-1
CDR3nt: TGTGCCAGCAGCTTGGCCAGGGATACAACTGAAGCTTTCTTT; CDR3aa: CASSLARDTTEAFF; j_gene: TRBJ1-1; d_gene: -; abundance: -; v_gene: TRBV5-6
CDR3nt: TGTGCCACCCTGGACAGGGGCTACGAGCAGTACTTC; CDR3aa: CATLDRGYEQYF; j_gene: TRBJ2-7; d_gene: TRBD1; abundance: -; v_gene: TRBV10-3
CDR3nt: TGTGCCAGCAGACCCGATACTAGCGCGAACTACAATGAGCAGTTCTTC; CDR3aa: CASRPDTSANYNEQFF; j_gene: TRBJ2-1; d_gene: TRBD2; abundance: -; v_gene: TRBV6-8
CDR3nt: TGCGCCAGCAGCTTCACGACAGGGGGCAGTGAGCAGTACTTC; CDR3aa: CASSFTTGGSEQYF; j_gene: TRBJ2-7; d_gene: TRBD1; abundance: -; v_gene: TRBV5-1
CDR3nt: TGTGCCACCAGTGGGGGGGGTACCTACGAGCAGTACTTC; CDR3aa: CATSGGGTYEQYF; j_gene: TRBJ2-7; d_gene: TRBD2; abundance: -; v_gene: TRBV24-1
CDR3nt: TGTGCCAGCAGTCGGGAGTCCTACGAGCAGTACTTC; CDR3aa: CASSRESYEQYF; j_gene: TRBJ2-7; d_gene: -; abundance: -; v_gene: TRBV5-4
CDR3nt: TGTGCCAGCAGCTTGCGGACAGGGGACGCACCCCTCCACTTT; CDR3aa: CASSLRTGDAPLHF; j_gene: TRBJ1-6; d_gene: TRBD1; abundance: -; v_gene: TRBV3-1/TRBV3-2
CDR3nt: TGTGCCAGCAGCCCAACGAGGGCCCTAAATTCACCCCTCCACTTT; CDR3aa: CASSPTRALNSPLHF; j_gene: TRBJ1-6; d_gene: -; abundance: -; v_gene: TRBV9
CDR3nt: TGCAGCGTCGCGGGACAGGGTGAGACCCAGTACTTC; CDR3aa: CSVAGQGETQYF; j_gene: TRBJ2-5; d_gene: TRBD1; abundance: -; v_gene: TRBV29-1
CDR3nt: TGTGCCAGCAGTTACCGGGACTCCTACTACGAGCAGTACTTC; CDR3aa: CASSYRDSYYEQYF; j_gene: TRBJ2-7; d_gene: -; abundance: -; v_gene: TRBV6-6
CDR3nt: TGTGCCAGCAGCCCCCCGTCACTAGCGGGAGGGCCCTATATGTTCTTC; CDR3aa: CASSPPSLAGGPYMFF; j_gene: TRBJ2-1; d_gene: TRBD2; abundance: -; v_gene: TRBV3-1/TRBV3-2
CDR3nt: TGTGCCACCACTCCGGACAGGGATCAGCCCCAGCATTTT; CDR3aa: CATTPDRDQPQHF; j_gene: TRBJ1-5; d_gene: TRBD1; abundance: -; v_gene: TRBV10-3
CDR3nt: TGTGCCAGCAGCTCCTCGGACAGGGGACCTTTCGCTACGCAGTATTTT; CDR3aa: CASSSSDRGPFATQYF; j_gene: TRBJ2-3; d_gene: TRBD1; abundance: -; v_gene: TRBV7-3
CDR3nt: TGTGCCAGCAGTGGCGGGACTAGCGGGACCACCGGGGAGCTGTTTTTT; CDR3aa: CASSGGTSGTTGELFF; j_gene: TRBJ2-2; d_gene: TRBD2; abundance: once; v_gene: TRBV28
CDR3nt: TGTGCCAGCAGCTTTCAGGGGTTGAACACTGAAGCTTTCTTT; CDR3aa: CASSFQGLNTEAFF; j_gene: TRBJ1-1; d_gene: -; abundance: -; v_gene: TRBV5-5
CDR3nt: TGTGCCAGCAGCAGACAGGGGGCGCCTGAGCAGTACTTC; CDR3aa: CASSRQGAPEQYF; j_gene: TRBJ2-7; d_gene: TRBD1; abundance: -; v_gene: TRBV5-4
CDR3nt: TGTGCCAGCAGAGACCGGGACAGGACCTACAATGAGCAGTTCTTC; CDR3aa: CASRDRDRTYNEQFF; j_gene: TRBJ2-1; d_gene: TRBD1; abundance: -; v_gene: TRBV6-5
CDR3nt: TGTGCCAGCAGTTACTCGACAGTGCCCGGCGAGCAGTACTTC; CDR3aa: CASSYSTVPGEQYF; j_gene: TRBJ2-7; d_gene: -; abundance: -; v_gene: TRBV6-6
CDR3nt: TGTGCCAGCAGCTATGGGGACAGGAATTCACCCCTCCACTTT; CDR3aa: CASSYGDRNSPLHF; j_gene: TRBJ1-6; d_gene: TRBD1; abundance: -; v_gene: TRBV11-1
CDR3nt: TGTGCCAGCAGCCCCGGTGGGTTTGGCGGGGGGGCCGAGACCCAGTACTTC; CDR3aa: CASSPGGFGGGAETQYF; j_gene: TRBJ2-5; d_gene: TRBD2; abundance: -; v_gene: TRBV5-4
CDR3nt: TGTGCCAGCAGCCCAGGACAGGGTCGAACTGAAGCTTTCTTT; CDR3aa: CASSPGQGRTEAFF; j_gene: TRBJ1-1; d_gene: TRBD1; abundance: -; v_gene: TRBV7-9